The sequence of this T cell receptor beta chain was determined in a study of regulatory T cells in long-lasting Graves disease. Study details: Prior antithyroid drug treatment in newly diagnosed Graves' patients lasted under 3 months.

At least ten counts were recorded for this clonotype. Its antigen is still unknown. HTBI primers from iRepertoire and Arm-PCR of CDR3 regions yielded the TCR beta libraries. TCRdb re-derived calls from the multiplex PCR reads in MiXCR, one entry per CDR3 protein. The sample has 200,000 to 250,000 distinct CDR3 sequences, roughly 19% seen once. This CDR3 has 12 residues. Germline values: CDR1 LNHDA, CDR2 SQIVND (reference sequence). The V gene end was trimmed by 4 bases and the J gene end by 9 bases; junction bases not matched to a gene: 3. Findings and caveats of the study: Having only a small sample size may have limited accuracy. Between persistent patients, 2,500 to 3,500 public clonotypes were shared, exceeding the approximately 870 shared between new patients.

Time point given: newly diagnosed GD, antithyroid drugs for less than 3 months. PBMC RNA was the source of the TCR library. These data were also filed under a second study, of T cells in Graves' hyperthyroidism and ophthalmopathy. That source notes: Ophthalmopathy was identified by the model a median about six months ahead of onset.

The chain is built from TRBV19 and TRBJ2-5; the match to TRBD2 covers 9 bases. This sequence was found in a woman between 25 and 40 years old with Graves disease. The sample here was peripheral blood mononuclear cells (PBMCs), taken at new diagnosis, from a patient treated with antithyroid drugs. The CDR3 DNA reads as TGTGCCAGTAGTACCGGCGGGGGGGCCCAGTACTTC. Translation: CASSTGGGAQYF.